The 14 T cell receptor beta chains given below trace back to one sample, sequenced in a study of blood T cells in healthy people across ages. Using a J-beta primer mix together with a sample-barcoded 5' primer, a second PCR was run for about 7 to 12 cycles. In TCRdb, the 5' RACE reads were re-called with MiXCR into one record per CDR3 protein. Of about 730,000 distinct CDR3 sequences in the sample, around 46% are singletons; the top ten hold 20% to 25%. What was sequenced was blood. Receptor source: a woman aged 55-69 years in good health.

The chain joins TRBV7-9 to TRBJ2-5; possible D gene TRBD2, 6 bases. In germline, CDR1 is SEHNR, CDR2 FQNEAQ (reference sequence). V was clipped by 4 bases and J by 5 bases, with 14 bases between them. This CDR3 contains 14 residues. In DNA form, the CDR3 reads TGTGCCAGCAGCTCGCTCGGACTAATCGAGACCCAGTACTTC. It is translated as CASSSLGLIETQYF.

This clonotype came up many times. In DNA form, the CDR3 reads TGTGCCAGCAGACCCGGGACAGGGGGCAACGAGCAGTACTTC. Translated: CASRPGTGGNEQYF. This chain uses TRBV12-3 or TRBV12-4 with TRBJ2-7; 12 bases fit TRBD1. This CDR3 is built from 14 residues. With 6 bases clipped from V and 5 bases from J, the junction kept 5 bases outside the gene matches.

This clonotype was counted only a few times. The chain combines TRBV4-2 with TRBJ2-7, with D unclear. Trimming stripped 0 bases from V and 5 bases from J, with 5 bases between. Germline CDR1 reads LGHNA; CDR2 reads YNFKEQ. CDR3 length equals 12 residues. The CDR3 DNA reads as TGTGCCAGCAGCCAAGAAATCCACGAGCAGTACTTC. It encodes CASSQEIHEQYF.

The gene calls are TRBV7-2 and TRBJ1-1, with D uncertain. The CDR3 spans 13 residues. V shed 6 bases and J shed 4 bases, with 12 bases lying between them. Germline V gene sequence: CDR1 SGHTA, CDR2 FQGNSA. CDR3 coding DNA: TGTGCCAGCAGTGTTTTGGAGCGCACTGAAGCTTTCTTT. It translates to CASSVLERTEAFF. Together with reference TRBV7-2 and TRBJ1-1, the CDR3 gives the full variable domain: GAGVSQSPSNKVTEKGKDVELRCDPISGHTALYWYRQSLGQGLEFLIYFQGNSAPDKSGLPSDRFSAERTGGSVSTLTIQRTQQEDSAVYLCASSVLERTEAFFGQGTRLTVV.

This clonotype was counted at least ten times. This sequence joins TRBV10-3 and TRBJ1-4, with D possibly being TRBD1 (5 bases). V lost 0 bases and J 7 bases, leaving 12 bases between the germline ends. Germline-derived CDR1 and CDR2 are ENHRY and SYGVKD. The CDR3 is 15 amino acids. The CDR3: CAISESGVSGEKLFF. The CDR3 coding sequence is TGTGCCATCAGTGAGTCGGGGGTATCCGGTGAAAAACTGTTTTTT.

This clonotype was detected many times. The V call is TRBV5-1, the J call TRBJ2-5, with 7 bases lining up with TRBD2. Germline lookup yields CDR1 SGHRS and CDR2 YFSETQ. The CDR3 consists of 13 residues. The ends lost 5 bases at V and 11 bases at J; junction bases unmatched: 12. CDR3 residues: CASRGGLVGEQYF. The CDR3 DNA is TGCGCCAGCAGGGGCGGACTAGTAGGGGAGCAGTACTTC. The full variable domain, rest sourced from reference TRBV5-1 and TRBJ2-5, is KAGVTQTPRYLIKTRGQQVTLSCSPISGHRSVSWYQQTPGQGLQFLFEYFSETQRNKGNFPGRFSGRQFSNSRSEMNVSTLELGDSALYLCASRGGLVGEQYFGPGTRLLVL.

The chain is built from TRBV12-3 or TRBV12-4 and TRBJ2-1; 9 positions match TRBD1. The CDR3 covers 16 residues. Germline trimming cut 5 bases from V and 9 bases from J; bases unmatched to any gene: 14. CDR3 DNA: TGTGCCAGCAGTCTTAGACTGACAGGGGGTTTACGTGAGCAGTTCTTC. This encodes CASSLRLTGGLREQFF.

This clonotype was observed a few times. Here the CDR3 reads CASSDETQYF. The DNA for the CDR3 is TGCGCCAGCAGTGACGAGACCCAGTACTTC. V is TRBV10-2 and J is TRBJ2-5; D is unclear. This CDR3 spans 10 amino acids. From germline, CDR1 is WSHSY and CDR2 SAAADI. V lost 3 bases and J 5 bases, leaving 1 base between the germline ends.

This chain links TRBV5-1 with TRBJ2-7, with 7 positions matching TRBD1. The CDR3 consists of 14 residues. The V gene end was trimmed by 4 bases and the J gene end by 5 bases; junction bases not matched to a gene: 9. Looked up from germline, CDR1 is SGHRS and CDR2 is YFSETQ. The CDR3 DNA is TGCGCCAGCAGCCTACGGGACAGTCGCCACGAGCAGTACTTC. This sequence encodes CASSLRDSRHEQYF.

V and J are TRBV14 and TRBJ2-3, with 12 nucleotides matching TRBD1. The CDR3 covers 16 residues. Germline assignment: CDR1 SGHDN and CDR2 FVKESK. V was clipped by 5 bases and J by 2 bases; unmatched bases: 5. The CDR3 loop reads CASSARDRGLTDTQYF. The CDR3 DNA sequence: TGTGCCAGCAGCGCCCGGGACAGGGGGCTCACAGATACGCAGTATTTT. Full variable domain (outside the CDR3, taken from reference TRBV14 and TRBJ2-3): EAGVTQFPSHSVIEKGQTVTLRCDPISGHDNLYWYRRVMGKEIKFLLHFVKESKQDESGMPNNRFLAERTGGTYSTLKVQPAELEDSGVYFCASSARDRGLTDTQYFGPGTRLTVL.

V usage is TRBV6-1 and J usage is TRBJ2-1; 8 bases line up with TRBD2. Germline assignment: CDR1 MNHNS and CDR2 SASEGT. Trimming cost V 8 bases and J 5 bases; bases outside gene matches: 5. The CDR3 runs 13 residues. The CDR3 region has the DNA TGTGCCAGCCCCGACGGGGGGGACAATGAGCAGTTCTTC. This translates into CASPDGGDNEQFF.

V gene TRBV6-5 combines with J gene TRBJ1-3, with D unresolved. In germline, CDR1 is MNHEY, CDR2 SVGAGI. The CDR3 extends over 15 amino acids. With 2 bases removed from V and 4 bases from J, the gap between germline ends came to 12 bases. The CDR3 DNA sequence: TGTGCCAGCAGTTACACTTCAATTGGGGGAAACACCATATATTTT. Its translation is CASSYTSIGGNTIYF.

V usage is TRBV12-5 and J usage is TRBJ1-5, with D perhaps matching TRBD1 (5 bases). From germline, CDR1 is LGHNT and CDR2 FRNRAP. This CDR3 region has 16 residues. Trimming left V 1 base short and J 4 bases short, with 14 bases between. CDR3 loop: CASGLAQDGGNQPQHF. The DNA of the CDR3 is TGTGCTAGTGGTTTGGCCCAGGACGGGGGAAATCAGCCCCAGCATTTT. Together with reference TRBV12-5 and TRBJ1-5, the CDR3 gives the full variable domain: DARVTQTPRHKVTEMGQEVTMRCQPILGHNTVFWYRQTMMQGLELLAYFRNRAPLDDSGMPKDRFSAEMPDATLATLKIQPSEPRDSAVYFCASGLAQDGGNQPQHFGDGTRLSIL.

This chain uses TRBV5-6 with TRBJ1-2; D is uncertain. With 7 bases removed from V and 3 bases from J, the gap between germline ends came to 19 bases. Germline lookup yields CDR1 SGHDT and CDR2 YYEEEE. The CDR3 is 15 residues long. CDR3 residues: CASHSEAASYYGYTF. The CDR3 coding sequence is TGTGCCAGCCACAGTGAAGCGGCTTCTTACTATGGCTACACCTTC.